The 20 T cell receptor beta chains listed next were all sequenced from one sample in a study of blood T cells in healthy people across ages. PCR was performed a second time for about 7 to 11 cycles using a sample-barcoded 5' primer and a J-beta primer mix. TCRdb reprocessed the 5' RACE reads with MiXCR, giving one entry per CDR3 protein. Found here are about 1,400,000 distinct CDR3 sequences, around 55% of them singletons; the top ten hold 5% to 7%. Sequencing was carried out using blood. The receptors come from a man younger than 35 in good health.

This rearrangement joins TRBV7-9 to TRBJ1-2; D ambiguous. CDR3 length: 14 amino acids. Trimming took 3 bases from V and 4 from J, leaving 12 bases between them. The germline V gene has CDR1 SEHNR and CDR2 FQNEAQ (reference sequence). The CDR3 nucleotides read TGTGCCAGCAGCTTTCAGCTTGATTTCTATGGCTACACCTTC. The encoded protein is CASSFQLDFYGYTF.

This clonotype showed up just once. The chain joins TRBV5-1 to TRBJ2-7; perhaps D is TRBD1 or TRBD2 (5 bases each). V lost 1 base and J lost 6, with 20 bases in between. CDR3 length: 16 residues. CDR1 and CDR2 (germline): SGHRS, YFSETQ. In nucleotides, the CDR3 is TGCGCCAGCAGCTTGCCGGACCGGGGCGGTAGTCTCGAGCAGTACTTC. Translation: CASSLPDRGGSLEQYF.

The rearrangement uses TRBV7-9 and TRBJ2-2; D possibly corresponds to TRBD1 (6 bases). This CDR3 is 15 amino acids long. The germline V and J ends were trimmed by 5 bases and 7 bases, with 17 bases remaining between them. Looked up from germline, CDR1 is SEHNR and CDR2 is FQNEAQ (reference sequence). The CDR3 sequence is CASSPTTGFNGELFF. DNA for the CDR3: TGTGCCAGCAGCCCTACTACAGGGTTCAACGGGGAGCTGTTTTTT.

The rearrangement joins TRBV6-1 to TRBJ1-1, with D hard to call. V lost 7 bases and J lost 1, with 13 bases in between. The CDR3 sequence is 14 residues long. Germline assignment: CDR1 MNHNS and CDR2 SASEGT. The CDR3 bases are TGTGCCAGCAAACTGGAGGGAAAGAACACTGAAGCTTTCTTT. Its protein product is CASKLEGKNTEAFF.

This chain joins TRBV10-1 and TRBJ2-1, with 9 bases lining up with TRBD2. Germline V gene lookup returns CDR1 WNHNN and CDR2 SYGVQD (reference sequence). The CDR3 runs 16 residues. Losses at the gene ends were 3 bases for V and 9 bases for J; bases not matched to a gene: 12. Written as DNA, the CDR3 is TGCGCCAGCAGTGAAGGTAGCGGGGGACCCACTGCTGAGCAGTTCTTC. Amino acids: CASSEGSGGPTAEQFF.

The genes are TRBV5-1 and TRBJ2-5; 16 positions agree with TRBD2. The CDR3 is 17 residues long. The V segment lost 2 bases and the J segment 2 bases; nucleotides outside the gene matches: 3. Per the germline V gene, CDR1 is SGHRS and CDR2 is YFSETQ. CDR3 amino acids: CASSFVGLAGGQETQYF. The CDR3 DNA reads TGCGCCAGCAGCTTCGTGGGACTAGCGGGGGGGCAAGAGACCCAGTACTTC. The complete variable domain, with remaining parts taken from reference TRBV5-1 and TRBJ2-5, reads KAGVTQTPRYLIKTRGQQVTLSCSPISGHRSVSWYQQTPGQGLQFLFEYFSETQRNKGNFPGRFSGRQFSNSRSEMNVSTLELGDSALYLCASSFVGLAGGQETQYFGPGTRLLVL.

In this sample, this clonotype turned up a few times. The chain links TRBV15 to TRBJ1-5, with a tentative D call TRBD1 (5 bases). The CDR3 is 16 amino acids. From germline, CDR1 is LNHNV and CDR2 YYDKDF (reference sequence). Trimming took 0 bases from V and 1 from J, leaving 10 bases between them. This CDR3 reads CATSRDLWGSNQPQHF. The DNA for the CDR3 is TGTGCCACCAGCAGAGACCTATGGGGGAGCAATCAGCCCCAGCATTTT.

Only a few counts were recorded for this clonotype. This chain uses TRBV2 with TRBJ2-7; no clear D. The V gene lost 4 bases and the J gene lost 2 bases, with 12 bases spanning the gap. The germline V gene has CDR1 SNHLY and CDR2 FYNNEI. This CDR3 region has 14 residues. Here the CDR3 DNA reads TGTGCCAGCAGTGTGCATTACCTCCCCTACGAGCAGTACTTC. Amino acid sequence: CASSVHYLPYEQYF.

The rearrangement links TRBV18 to TRBJ2-7; 8 positions agree with TRBD1. Germline assignment: CDR1 KGHSH and CDR2 LQKENI. Unmatched junction bases numbered 10, after V lost 5 bases and J lost 4 bases. This CDR3 has 15 amino acids. The CDR3 DNA sequence: TGTGCCAGCTCAAACAACAGGGGGTTAATATACGAGCAGTACTTC. It yields the protein CASSNNRGLIYEQYF.

This clonotype has a handful of counts. This chain uses TRBV5-1 with TRBJ2-4; tentatively, D is TRBD1 (5 bases). The J call is uncertain, as TRBJ2-7 better fits the DNA end. Germline V gene lookup returns CDR1 SGHRS and CDR2 YFSETQ. The CDR3 is made up of 15 amino acids. The CDR3 DNA reads as TGCGCCAGCAGCTCCCAGACTCAGGGAAACTACGAGCAGTACTTC. Its translation: CASSSQTQGNYEQYF.

This clonotype appeared a few times. CDR3 coding DNA: TGTGCCTCCCGAACCGGCGGGGGGATCTACGAGCAGTACTTC. Amino acids: CASRTGGGIYEQYF. This sequence joins TRBV10-3 and TRBJ2-7; 8 bases line up with TRBD2. This CDR3 region has 14 residues. Germline values: CDR1 ENHRY, CDR2 SYGVKD. V shed 11 bases, J shed 3 bases, and the junction held 12 bases outside the gene matches.

This clonotype occurred a few times. CDR3 amino acids: CASSQHRTSTDTQYF. CDR3 bases: TGTGCCAGCAGCCAACACAGGACTAGCACAGATACGCAGTATTTT. The chain couples TRBV4-2 to TRBJ2-3; D possibly matches TRBD1 or TRBD2 (5 bases each). The V and J ends lost 2 bases and 0 bases respectively, with 9 bases between them. There are 15 residues in the CDR3. Germline-derived CDR1 and CDR2 are LGHNA and YNFKEQ.

The rearrangement joins TRBV3-1 to TRBJ2-4, with D unresolved. The CDR3 consists of 13 residues. V was cut by 3 bases and J by 1 base, with 4 bases left in between. The germline gives CDR1 LGHDT, CDR2 YNNKEL (reference sequence). CDR3 sequence (DNA): TGTGCCAGCAGCCACTCTGCCAAAAACATTCAGTACTTC. Its protein product is CASSHSAKNIQYF.

The chain combines TRBV11-2 with TRBJ2-1; 9 positions agree with TRBD2. The V segment lost 1 base and the J segment 5 bases; nucleotides outside the gene matches: 12. Per the germline V gene, CDR1 is SGHAT and CDR2 is FQNNGV. The CDR3 has 18 residues. The CDR3 coding sequence is TGTGCCAGCAGCTTAGTCGTCGGACTAGCGTTAGGTAACAATGAGCAGTTCTTC. Encoded protein: CASSLVVGLALGNNEQFF.

This clonotype was detected only a few times. The chain links TRBV6-6 to TRBJ2-2; D is possibly TRBD2 (5 bases). V lost 9 bases, J lost 6 bases, and 14 bases lay in between. This CDR3 is 13 amino acids long. Germline V lookup: CDR1 MNHNY, CDR2 SVGAGI (reference sequence). For the CDR3, the DNA is TGTGCCAGTTCCCAACGGGGAGCCGGGGAGCTGTTTTTT. Amino acid sequence: CASSQRGAGELFF.

This chain uses TRBV27 with TRBJ2-7, with D perhaps TRBD1 (6 bases). CDR1 and CDR2 from the germline V gene are MNHEY and SMNVEV (reference sequence). With 6 bases removed from V and 9 bases from J, the gap between germline ends came to 15 bases. The CDR3 extends over 12 amino acids. The CDR3 protein is CASRNDRLGQYF. Written as DNA, the CDR3 is TGTGCCAGCAGGAACGACAGGTTGGGGCAGTACTTC.

The CDR3 protein is CSARQGPTSSYNSPLHF. In nucleotides, the CDR3 is TGCAGTGCTCGACAGGGTCCTACGAGCTCCTATAATTCACCCCTCCACTTT. This chain joins TRBV20-1 and TRBJ1-6; TRBD1 matches 7 bases. The J segment lost 0 bases and the V segment lost 5 bases, leaving 10 bases of the junction unmatched. CDR3 length equals 17 residues. The germline CDR1 and CDR2 sequences are DFQATT and SNEGSKA (reference sequence).

The chain recombines TRBV4-1 with TRBJ1-2; 7 nucleotides align to TRBD1. The germline CDR1 and CDR2 sequences are MGHRA and YSYEKL. The CDR3 has 14 amino acids. The V segment lost 3 bases and the J segment 4 bases; nucleotides outside the gene matches: 5. CDR3 sequence (DNA): TGCGCCAGCAGCCATCGACAGGGAACCTATGGCTACACCTTC. Its protein product is CASSHRQGTYGYTF.

As to this clonotype: One end of the junction fails to match germline, which may point to a read error. This rearrangement joins TRBV6-5 to TRBJ1-2; no definite D call. This CDR3 contains 13 residues. Per the germline V gene, CDR1 is MNHEY and CDR2 is SVGAGI. The CDR3 DNA sequence: TGTGCCAGCAGTAGCCCGGGATCCTATGGCTGCACCTTC. Protein: CASSSPGSYGCTF.

The sample holds one count of this clonotype. V and J are TRBV29-1 and TRBJ2-1; 7 nucleotides agree with TRBD2. The DNA end is more similar to TRBJ2-7, so the J call may be wrong. This CDR3 region has 16 residues. Germline lookup yields CDR1 SQVTM and CDR2 ANQGSEA. The CDR3 protein is CSVEDPSSGAYNEQYF. CDR3 bases: TGCAGCGTTGAAGATCCCTCTAGCGGAGCATACAATGAGCAGTACTTC.